This T cell receptor (beta chain) was obtained from a study of patients and donors after allogeneic stem cell transplantation. TCRdb re-analysed the RT-PCR reads in MiXCR, keeping a single row per CDR3 protein. The repertoire includes over 350,000 distinct CDR3 sequences, around 16% of them detected once, and less than 9.5% sits in the top ten. The CDR3 sequence is 18 residues long. The trim removed 4 bases at V and 1 base at J, leaving 10 bases unmatched. CDR1 LGHDT and CDR2 YNNKEL come from the germline V gene (reference sequence). The sequenced sample consisted of blood, either unsorted or a sorted T cell fraction (not recorded which). This clonotype was obtained from a human donor who was either an allogeneic HSCT recipient or a stem cell or donor lymphocyte infusion donor (not recorded which). It is not recorded whose cells these are; they may come from a transplant donor. The V call is TRBV3-1, the J call TRBJ2-7, with 13 bases identical to TRBD2. The CDR3 DNA reads as TGTGCCAGCAGCCCCCTCCTAAAGGGACTAGCGGGATCCTACGAGCAGTACTTC. This gives the protein CASSPLLKGLAGSYEQYF.